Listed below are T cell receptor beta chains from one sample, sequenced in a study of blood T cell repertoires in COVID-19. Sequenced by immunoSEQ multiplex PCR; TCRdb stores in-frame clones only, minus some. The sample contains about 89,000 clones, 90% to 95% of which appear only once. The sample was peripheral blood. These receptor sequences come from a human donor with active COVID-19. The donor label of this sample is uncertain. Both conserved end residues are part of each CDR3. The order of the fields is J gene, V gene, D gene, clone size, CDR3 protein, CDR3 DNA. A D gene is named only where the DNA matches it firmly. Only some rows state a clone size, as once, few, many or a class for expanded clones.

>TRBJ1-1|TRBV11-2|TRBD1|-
CASRRPGQGPMNTEAFF
TGTGCCAGCAGACGTCCGGGACAGGGCCCTATGAACACTGAAGCTTTCTTT
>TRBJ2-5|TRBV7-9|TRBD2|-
CASSPGLARETQYF
TGTGCCAGCAGCCCAGGACTAGCGAGAGAGACCCAGTACTTC
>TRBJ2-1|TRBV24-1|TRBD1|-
CATSDYKGAHRNNEQFF
TGTGCCACCAGTGATTATAAGGGGGCACATAGGAACAATGAGCAGTTCTTC
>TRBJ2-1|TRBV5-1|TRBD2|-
CASSPGLAGGYGEQFF
TGCGCCAGCAGCCCTGGACTAGCGGGGGGGTACGGTGAGCAGTTCTTC
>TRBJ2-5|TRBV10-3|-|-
CAISATQTAQETQYF
TGTGCCATCAGTGCTACTCAGACTGCTCAAGAGACCCAGTACTTC
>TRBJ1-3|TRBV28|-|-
CATERSGSGENTIYF
TGTGCCACAGAACGATCGGGGTCGGGTGAAAACACCATATATTTT
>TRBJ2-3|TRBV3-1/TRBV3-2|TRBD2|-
CASSQDLASGGIDTQYF
TGTGCCAGCAGCCAAGATCTGGCTAGCGGGGGTATAGATACGCAGTATTTT
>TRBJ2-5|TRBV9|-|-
CASSVGETDQETQYF
TGTGCCAGCAGCGTAGGCGAAACAGATCAAGAGACCCAGTACTTC
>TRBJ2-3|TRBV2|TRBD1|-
CASSEDRGRTDTQYF
TGTGCCAGCAGCGAGGACAGGGGAAGGACAGATACGCAGTATTTT
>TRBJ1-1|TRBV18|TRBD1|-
CASSRREQGAVGNTEAFF
TGTGCCAGCTCACGAAGGGAACAGGGGGCAGTTGGGAACACTGAAGCTTTCTTT
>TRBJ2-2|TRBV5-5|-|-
CASSLSDISTGELFF
TGTGCCAGCAGCTTATCAGACATCTCCACCGGGGAGCTGTTTTTT
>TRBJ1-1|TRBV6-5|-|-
CASTLTGNTEAFF
TGTGCCAGCACCCTAACAGGGAACACTGAAGCTTTCTTT
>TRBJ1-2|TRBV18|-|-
CASSPLLETGGYTF
TGTGCCAGCTCACCACTATTGGAGACGGGTGGCTACACCTTC
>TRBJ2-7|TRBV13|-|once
CASSPAGAYEQYF
TGTGCCAGCAGCCCAGCGGGTGCCTACGAGCAGTACTTC
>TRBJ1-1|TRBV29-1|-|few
CSVRLDRNTEAFF
TGCAGCGTCCGCCTCGACAGGAACACTGAAGCTTTCTTT
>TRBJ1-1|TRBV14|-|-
CASSQSGTVAFF
TGTGCCAGCAGCCAATCGGGAACAGTAGCTTTCTTT
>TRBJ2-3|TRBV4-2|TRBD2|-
CASSQVPGLAGGLPTDTQYF
TGTGCCAGCAGCCAAGTCCCGGGCCTAGCGGGGGGTCTACCCACAGATACGCAGTATTTT
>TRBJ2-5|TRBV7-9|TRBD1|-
CASSAGTAQETQYF
TGTGCCAGCAGCGCAGGGACAGCTCAAGAGACCCAGTACTTC
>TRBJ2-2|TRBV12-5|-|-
CASGLGTNSPGELFF
TGTGCTAGTGGTTTGGGAACCAACAGTCCCGGGGAGCTGTTTTTT
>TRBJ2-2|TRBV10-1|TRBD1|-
CASSPTGDTGELFF
TGCGCCAGCAGTCCAACAGGGGACACCGGGGAGCTGTTTTTT
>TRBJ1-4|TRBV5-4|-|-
CASSLGAGARSEKLFF
TGTGCCAGCAGCTTGGGAGCAGGGGCGAGATCTGAAAAACTGTTTTTT
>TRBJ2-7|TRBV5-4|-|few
CASSEAQGSYEQYF
TGTGCCAGCAGCGAGGCGCAGGGCTCCTACGAGCAGTACTTC
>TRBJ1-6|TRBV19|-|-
CASNDRLGQNSSPLHF
TGTGCCAGTAACGACCGCCTCGGACAGAACAGTTCACCCCTCCACTTT
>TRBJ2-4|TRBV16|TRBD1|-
CASSQSPMTGGSNIQYF
TGTGCCAGCAGCCAATCGCCCATGACAGGGGGCTCGAACATTCAGTACTTC
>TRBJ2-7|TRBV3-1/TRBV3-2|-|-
CASSQGLPRNEQYF
TGTGCCAGCAGCCAGGGACTGCCCCGGAACGAGCAGTACTTC
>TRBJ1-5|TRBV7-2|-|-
CASSEQPQGSGQPQHF
TGTGCCAGCAGCGAGCAACCTCAGGGGTCAGGTCAGCCCCAGCATTTT
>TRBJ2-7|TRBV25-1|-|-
CASSYTGTSYEQYF
TGTGCCAGCAGTTATACCGGGACTTCCTACGAGCAGTACTTC
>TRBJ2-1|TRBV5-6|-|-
CASSPGDSYNEQFF
TGTGCCAGCAGCCCGGGAGACTCCTACAATGAGCAGTTCTTC
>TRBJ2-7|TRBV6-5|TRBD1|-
CASRVGQGWHEQYF
TGTGCCAGCAGGGTAGGACAGGGTTGGCACGAGCAGTACTTC
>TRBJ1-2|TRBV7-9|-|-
CASSFGQSDGYTF
TGTGCCAGCAGTTTCGGACAGAGCGATGGCTACACCTTC
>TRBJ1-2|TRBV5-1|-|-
CASSLVGSDYGYTF
TGCGCCAGCAGCTTGGTAGGGAGTGACTATGGCTACACCTTC
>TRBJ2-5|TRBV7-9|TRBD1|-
CASSFRDRQYF
TGTGCCAGCAGCTTTAGGGACAGGCAGTACTTC
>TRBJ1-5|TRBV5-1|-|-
CASSLDGDSNQPQHF
TGCGCCAGCAGCTTGGATGGAGATAGCAATCAGCCCCAGCATTTT
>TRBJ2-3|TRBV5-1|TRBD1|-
CASSRIRDRGTDTQYF
TGCGCCAGCAGCCGGATCCGGGACAGGGGTACAGATACGCAGTATTTT
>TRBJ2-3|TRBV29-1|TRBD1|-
CSVANRGSTDTQYF
TGCAGCGTTGCTAACAGGGGTAGCACAGATACGCAGTATTTT
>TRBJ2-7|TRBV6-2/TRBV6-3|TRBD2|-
CASSYGGLARSEQYF
TGTGCCAGCAGTTACGGAGGACTAGCTAGGTCCGAGCAGTACTTC
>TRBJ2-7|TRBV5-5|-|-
CASSSVSVTSYEQYF
TGTGCCAGCAGCTCGGTTAGCGTGACCTCCTACGAGCAGTACTTC
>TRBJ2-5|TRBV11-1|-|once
CASSFRLVQETQYF
TGTGCCAGCAGCTTCCGACTAGTCCAAGAGACCCAGTACTTC
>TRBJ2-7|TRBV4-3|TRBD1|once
CASSQVQDRVYEQYF
TGCGCCAGCAGCCAAGTTCAGGACAGGGTTTACGAGCAGTACTTC
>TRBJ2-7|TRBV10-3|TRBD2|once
CAISEWGTSGAVYEQYF
TGTGCCATCAGTGAATGGGGGACTAGCGGGGCCGTCTACGAGCAGTACTTC
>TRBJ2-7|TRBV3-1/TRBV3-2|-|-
CASSQSRTSNFYEQYF
TGTGCCAGCAGCCAATCTCGGACATCGAACTTCTACGAGCAGTACTTC
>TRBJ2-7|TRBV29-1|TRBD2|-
CSVERGGTREQYF
TGCAGCGTCGAACGGGGGGGAACGAGAGAGCAGTACTTC